This is a list of T cell receptor beta chains from one sample in a study of beta chain features in type 1 diabetes. Clones were sequenced by immunoSEQ multiplex PCR, and TCRdb holds only the in-frame ones, with some missing. The sample shows 120,000 or so clones, roughly 15% of them seen only once. The sequencing input was central memory CD4+ T cells from blood. The receptors come from a man younger than 40 with type 1 diabetes. CDR3s include the opening cysteine and the closing phenylalanine or tryptophan. Each record gives: D gene, J gene, V gene, clone size, CDR3 DNA, CDR3 protein. The D gene is left open where the match is weak. Clone size is given for some rows only: seen once, a few or many times, or a class if the clone is expanded.

D: NA; J: TRBJ1-2; V: TRBV27; size: few; DNA: TGTGCCAGCAGTTTGAAGGGGTACTATGGCTACACCTTC; CDR3: CASSLKGYYGYTF
D: NA; J: TRBJ2-1; V: TRBV5-1; size: few; DNA: TGCGCCAGCAGCTTCCAGGCCAATGAGCAGTTCTTC; CDR3: CASSFQANEQFF
D: NA; J: TRBJ2-4; V: TRBV5-6; size: few; DNA: TGTGCCAGCAGCTTCGTTGAGGGTGTCGACATTCAGTACTTC; CDR3: CASSFVEGVDIQYF
D: TRBD1; J: TRBJ1-5; V: TRBV7-2; size: NA; DNA: TGTGCCAGTACGACAGGGGGCTCGGGCAATCAGCCCCAGCATTTT; CDR3: CASTTGGSGNQPQHF
D: NA; J: TRBJ1-1; V: TRBV5-1; size: few; DNA: TGCGCCAGCACCGGAACGAGGGGCACTGAAGCTTTCTTT; CDR3: CASTGTRGTEAFF
D: TRBD1; J: TRBJ2-7; V: TRBV5-4; size: NA; DNA: TGTGCCAGCAGCTTGGGGGGACAGTACTACGAGCAGTACTTC; CDR3: CASSLGGQYYEQYF
D: NA; J: TRBJ2-3; V: TRBV11-2; size: NA; DNA: TGTGCCAGCAGCTTAGGGGGATATACGCAGTATTTT; CDR3: CASSLGGYTQYF
D: NA; J: TRBJ1-6; V: TRBV7-2; size: NA; DNA: TGTGCCAGCAGCGTCCGGGACGTTGATTCACCCCTCCACTTT; CDR3: CASSVRDVDSPLHF
D: TRBD1; J: TRBJ2-5; V: TRBV7-9; size: NA; DNA: TGTGCCAGCAGCTTCGGGACAGGGGGATTTCAAGAGACCCAGTACTTC; CDR3: CASSFGTGGFQETQYF
D: TRBD2; J: TRBJ2-1; V: TRBV29-1; size: few; DNA: TGCAGCGTTGATCCCCCTAGCGGGGGGGCCAATGAGCAGTTCTTC; CDR3: CSVDPPSGGANEQFF
D: NA; J: TRBJ1-2; V: TRBV30; size: NA; DNA: TGTGCCTGGACCGTGACAGGCAAGGGCTACACCTTC; CDR3: CAWTVTGKGYTF
D: TRBD1; J: TRBJ2-3; V: TRBV7-2; size: NA; DNA: TGTGCCAGCACCGGTGGACAGGGGCGCACAGATACGCAGTATTTT; CDR3: CASTGGQGRTDTQYF
D: NA; J: TRBJ1-1; V: TRBV7-9; size: few; DNA: TGTGCCAGCAGCTTAAGCGGGGAGTTTGCTGAAGCTTTCTTT; CDR3: CASSLSGEFAEAFF
D: NA; J: TRBJ2-1; V: TRBV19; size: NA; DNA: TGTGCCAGTAGTATAGAGCGGAACAATGAGCAGTTCTTC; CDR3: CASSIERNNEQFF
D: NA; J: TRBJ2-1; V: TRBV7-2; size: many; DNA: TGTGCCAGCAGCAGGACGCCTTACAATGAGCAGTTCTTC; CDR3: CASSRTPYNEQFF
D: NA; J: TRBJ1-6; V: TRBV10-3; size: NA; DNA: TGTGCCATCAGTGAGGGGGTCAAGAATTCACCCCTCCACTTT; CDR3: CAISEGVKNSPLHF
D: NA; J: TRBJ2-1; V: TRBV19; size: NA; DNA: TGTGCCAGTAGTCACGTCGCGACCGCGGTCGAGCAGTTCTTC; CDR3: CASSHVATAVEQFF
D: TRBD1; J: TRBJ1-2; V: TRBV7-2; size: few; DNA: TGTGCCAGCAGCTTAAGTTCCCAGGGGGCGGTATTTTATGGCTACACCTTC; CDR3: CASSLSSQGAVFYGYTF
D: NA; J: TRBJ1-1; V: TRBV4-1; size: NA; DNA: TGCGCCAGCAGCCAAGAAGGCCATCTCAACACTGAAGCTTTCTTT; CDR3: CASSQEGHLNTEAFF
D: NA; J: TRBJ2-5; V: TRBV14; size: many; DNA: TGTGCCAGCAGCCGGGACACACAAGAGACCCAGTACTTC; CDR3: CASSRDTQETQYF
D: NA; J: TRBJ1-3; V: TRBV7-6; size: few; DNA: TGTGCCAGCAGCTCGGAACCTGGAAACACCATATATTTT; CDR3: CASSSEPGNTIYF
D: TRBD2; J: TRBJ2-1; V: TRBV9; size: few; DNA: TGTGCCAGCAGTGAGACTAGCGGCGACTACAATGAGCAGTTCTTC; CDR3: CASSETSGDYNEQFF
D: NA; J: TRBJ2-7; V: TRBV7-2; size: NA; DNA: TGTGCCAGCAGCTTGGACTACCGTCCTAACGAGCAGTACTTC; CDR3: CASSLDYRPNEQYF
D: NA; J: TRBJ2-5; V: TRBV7-9; size: NA; DNA: TGTGCCAGCAGCTTCACCCGACAGTTAGTGGAGACCCAGTACTTC; CDR3: CASSFTRQLVETQYF
D: NA; J: TRBJ2-7; V: TRBV7-9; size: NA; DNA: TGTGCCAGCAGCTTGTCCGGGACACCCCTAGAGCAGTACTTC; CDR3: CASSLSGTPLEQYF
D: TRBD1; J: TRBJ2-1; V: TRBV6-5; size: NA; DNA: TGTGCCAGCAGCGAGAGACAGGGACATGGGCAGTTCTTC; CDR3: CASSERQGHGQFF
D: NA; J: TRBJ2-5; V: TRBV29-1; size: NA; DNA: TGCAGCGTTGGCCGGGATCAAGAGACCCAGTACTTC; CDR3: CSVGRDQETQYF
D: TRBD2; J: TRBJ2-3; V: TRBV29-1; size: few; DNA: TGCAGCGCTATACTAGCGGGGGGCAGCGAAACGCAGTATTTT; CDR3: CSAILAGGSETQYF
D: NA; J: TRBJ2-6; V: TRBV11-2; size: many; DNA: TGTGCCAGCAGCTTAGCTGGGGCCAACGTCCTGACTTTC; CDR3: CASSLAGANVLTF
D: TRBD2; J: TRBJ2-1; V: TRBV28; size: few; DNA: TGTGCCAGCAGTCCCCCCGGGACTAGCGCTAGCAATGAGCAGTTCTTC; CDR3: CASSPPGTSASNEQFF
D: TRBD1; J: TRBJ1-2; V: TRBV7-9; size: NA; DNA: TGTGCCAGCAGCCTCGGACAGGAGGTTAACTATGGCTACACCTTC; CDR3: CASSLGQEVNYGYTF
D: NA; J: TRBJ1-1; V: TRBV7-9; size: NA; DNA: TGTGCCAGCAGCCGGACAGCCCTGAACACTGAAGCTTTCTTT; CDR3: CASSRTALNTEAFF
D: TRBD1; J: TRBJ1-1; V: TRBV28; size: NA; DNA: TGTGCCAGCAAGACAGGGGGCGCGAGCACTGAAGCTTTCTTT; CDR3: CASKTGGASTEAFF
D: NA; J: TRBJ1-1; V: TRBV28; size: NA; DNA: TGTGCCAGCAGCCACCGACAGCAGAACACTGAAGCTTTCTTT; CDR3: CASSHRQQNTEAFF
D: NA; J: TRBJ2-7; V: TRBV7-9; size: few; DNA: TGTGCCAGCAGCCAAGACAGGAGCTCCTACGAGCAGTACTTC; CDR3: CASSQDRSSYEQYF
D: TRBD1; J: TRBJ1-2; V: TRBV19; size: NA; DNA: TGTGCCAGTACCCCACGCCGGACAGGGGGCGAAGTCTATGGCTACACCTTC; CDR3: CASTPRRTGGEVYGYTF
D: TRBD2; J: TRBJ2-5; V: TRBV7-2; size: few; DNA: TGTGCCAGCAGCCAAAAGCGGGGGGGCCAGACCCAGTACTTC; CDR3: CASSQKRGGQTQYF
D: NA; J: TRBJ2-6; V: TRBV19; size: many; DNA: TGTGCCAGTAGGAGAGGCAGGGACGGCTCTGGGGCCAACGTCCTGACTTTC; CDR3: CASRRGRDGSGANVLTF
D: NA; J: TRBJ2-4; V: TRBV7-8; size: NA; DNA: TGTGCCAGCAGCTTATTAATGGAAGACATTCAGTACTTC; CDR3: CASSLLMEDIQYF
D: NA; J: TRBJ2-5; V: TRBV28; size: few; DNA: TGTGCCAGCAGTAGCGGGCAGGGCCAAGAGACCCAGTACTTC; CDR3: CASSSGQGQETQYF
D: NA; J: TRBJ2-4; V: TRBV30; size: NA; DNA: TGTGCCTGGAGTTCGGATAACATTCAGTACTTC; CDR3: CAWSSDNIQYF
D: TRBD1; J: TRBJ2-1; V: TRBV7-2; size: NA; DNA: TGTGCCAGCAGCGCGACTATCGGACAGGAGCTCCTCAATGAGCAGTTCTTC; CDR3: CASSATIGQELLNEQFF
D: TRBD1; J: TRBJ1-6; V: TRBV27; size: many; DNA: TGTGCCAGCAGCCTTGAAGACAGGGGTAATTCACCCCTCCACTTT; CDR3: CASSLEDRGNSPLHF
D: NA; J: TRBJ1-5; V: TRBV9; size: few; DNA: TGTGCCAGCAGCGTAGGAGGATCGCAGCCCCAGCATTTT; CDR3: CASSVGGSQPQHF
D: NA; J: TRBJ2-6; V: TRBV27; size: NA; DNA: TGTGCCAGCAGTTTGACAGGACTGGTTAGCTCTGGGGCCAACGTCCTGACTTTC; CDR3: CASSLTGLVSSGANVLTF
D: TRBD1; J: TRBJ1-1; V: TRBV7-9; size: NA; DNA: TGTGCCAGCAGCGGAACAGGGGGCACTGAAGCTTTCTTT; CDR3: CASSGTGGTEAFF
D: NA; J: TRBJ1-1; V: TRBV6-5; size: NA; DNA: TGTGCCAGCAGTCCCCGCAGGGGAGTCACTGAAGCTTTCTTT; CDR3: CASSPRRGVTEAFF
D: TRBD2; J: TRBJ2-5; V: TRBV4-2; size: few; DNA: TGTGCCAGCAGCCAAGATCTAGCGGGGGGTCTAGGGACCCAGTACTTC; CDR3: CASSQDLAGGLGTQYF
D: NA; J: TRBJ1-5; V: TRBV6-6; size: few; DNA: TGTGCCAGCAGTTACATGGATCAGCCCCAGCATTTT; CDR3: CASSYMDQPQHF
D: TRBD2; J: TRBJ2-1; V: TRBV10-1; size: few; DNA: TGCGCCAGCAGTGAAGGGTTAGCGGGGGGAATCGGTGAGCAGTTCTTC; CDR3: CASSEGLAGGIGEQFF
D: NA; J: TRBJ2-3; V: TRBV4-3; size: few; DNA: TGCGCCAGCAGCCAAGCGGCGGGGCGGTCAGATACGCAGTATTTT; CDR3: CASSQAAGRSDTQYF
D: NA; J: TRBJ1-2; V: TRBV9; size: NA; DNA: TGTGCCAGCAGCGTAGCTCGGGGGAAGGGTGGCTACACCTTC; CDR3: CASSVARGKGGYTF
D: NA; J: TRBJ2-3; V: TRBV27; size: few; DNA: TGTGCCAGCAGTCCCCTTAGCACAGATACGCAGTATTTT; CDR3: CASSPLSTDTQYF
D: NA; J: TRBJ2-3; V: TRBV7-8; size: few; DNA: TGTGCCAGCAGCTTAGAGGGCAGGGTGGATACGCAGTATTTT; CDR3: CASSLEGRVDTQYF
D: NA; J: TRBJ1-6; V: TRBV7-2; size: NA; DNA: TGTGCCAGCAGCTTAGACCAACAGGTTCTCAATTCACCCCTCCACTTT; CDR3: CASSLDQQVLNSPLHF
D: TRBD1; J: TRBJ2-7; V: TRBV5-1; size: NA; DNA: TGCGCCAGCAGCCCGGACAGGGGCCACGAGCAGTACTTC; CDR3: CASSPDRGHEQYF
D: NA; J: TRBJ1-2; V: TRBV9; size: NA; DNA: TGTGCCAGCAGCGTTAATAACTATGGCTACACCTTC; CDR3: CASSVNNYGYTF
D: NA; J: TRBJ2-7; V: TRBV7-2; size: NA; DNA: TGTGCCAGCAGCTCCCTGCTCGTTGAGCAGTACTTC; CDR3: CASSSLLVEQYF
D: TRBD2; J: TRBJ2-3; V: TRBV7-3; size: NA; DNA: TGTGCCAGCAGCTTAGTACTAGCGGGGGTGGGCACAGATACGCAGTATTTT; CDR3: CASSLVLAGVGTDTQYF
D: NA; J: TRBJ1-2; V: TRBV29-1; size: NA; DNA: TGCAGCGTTGGCCAGCAAAACTATGGCTACACCTTC; CDR3: CSVGQQNYGYTF